The clone carrying this T cell receptor (beta chain) was detected ten times or more. Its antigen is still unknown. Germline V gene sequence: CDR1 SGHAT, CDR2 FQNNGV. V was cut by 5 bases and J by 6 bases, with 7 bases left in between. The CDR3 is made up of 12 amino acids. This record belongs to a study of T cell repertoires in cytomegalovirus infection. Turning to the study itself: Carrying CMV and the relevant HLA type showed in public TCR beta signatures. Findings and caveats of the study: There were carriers of CMV plus the relevant HLA, and cumulative public TCR beta family frequency identified them. Dominating the ex vivo response were HLA-C-restricted CMV-specific TCR beta clonotypes.

TCRdb redid the calling of the reads with MiXCR, one entry per CDR3 protein. The sample has about 440,000 distinct CDR3 sequences, around 32% seen once. The source of this sequence is a human donor in good health (CMV status not recorded). Some clones in this sample may be carry-over from other donors' samples. The chain has TRBV11-2 and TRBJ2-2; D remains unclear. The sample taken for sequencing was PBMCs. For the CDR3, the DNA is TGTGCCAGCAGCCGGGCAGCCGGGGAGCTGTTTTTT. Protein sequence: CASSRAAGELFF.